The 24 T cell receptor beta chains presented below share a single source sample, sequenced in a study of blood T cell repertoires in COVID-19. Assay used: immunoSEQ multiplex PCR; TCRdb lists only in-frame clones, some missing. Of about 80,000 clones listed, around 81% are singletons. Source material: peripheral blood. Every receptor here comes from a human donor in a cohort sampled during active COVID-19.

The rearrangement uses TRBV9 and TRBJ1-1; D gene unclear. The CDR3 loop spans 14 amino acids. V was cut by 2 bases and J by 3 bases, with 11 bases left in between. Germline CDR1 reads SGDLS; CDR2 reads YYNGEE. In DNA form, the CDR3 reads TGTGCCAGCAGCGTCTCAGTGATGGACACTGAAGCTTTCTTT. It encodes CASSVSVMDTEAFF.

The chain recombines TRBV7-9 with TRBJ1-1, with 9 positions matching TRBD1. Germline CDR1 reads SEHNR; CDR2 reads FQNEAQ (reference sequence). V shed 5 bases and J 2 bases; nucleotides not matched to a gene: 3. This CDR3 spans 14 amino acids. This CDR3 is CASSKTGGNTEAFF. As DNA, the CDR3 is TGTGCCAGCAGCAAGACAGGGGGTAACACTGAAGCTTTCTTT.

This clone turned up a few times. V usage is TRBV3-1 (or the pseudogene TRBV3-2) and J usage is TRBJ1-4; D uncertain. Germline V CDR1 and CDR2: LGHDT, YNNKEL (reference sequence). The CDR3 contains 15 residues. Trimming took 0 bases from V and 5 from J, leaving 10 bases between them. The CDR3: CASSQEGSSNEKLFF. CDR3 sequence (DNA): TGTGCCAGCAGCCAAGAGGGCAGTTCCAATGAAAAACTGTTTTTT.

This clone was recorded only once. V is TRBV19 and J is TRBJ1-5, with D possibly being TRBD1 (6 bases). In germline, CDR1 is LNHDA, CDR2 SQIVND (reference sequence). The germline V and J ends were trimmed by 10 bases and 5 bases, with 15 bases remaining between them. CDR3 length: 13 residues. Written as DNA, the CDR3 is TGTGCCACCCAAGCACAGGGCGATCAGCCCCAGCATTTT. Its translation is CATQAQGDQPQHF.

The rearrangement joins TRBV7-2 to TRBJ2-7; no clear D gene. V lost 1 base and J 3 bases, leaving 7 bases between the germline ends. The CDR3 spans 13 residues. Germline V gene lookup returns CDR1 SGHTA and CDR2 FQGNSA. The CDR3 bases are TGTGCCAGCAGCTTAGGCGGATTCTACGAGCAGTACGTC. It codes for CASSLGGFYEQYV.

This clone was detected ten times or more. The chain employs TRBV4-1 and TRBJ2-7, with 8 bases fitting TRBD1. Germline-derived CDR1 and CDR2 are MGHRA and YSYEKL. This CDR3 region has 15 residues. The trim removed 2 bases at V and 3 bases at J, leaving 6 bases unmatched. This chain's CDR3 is CASSQTTGGSYEQYV. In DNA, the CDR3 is TGCGCCAGCAGCCAAACAACAGGGGGGAGCTACGAGCAGTACGTC.

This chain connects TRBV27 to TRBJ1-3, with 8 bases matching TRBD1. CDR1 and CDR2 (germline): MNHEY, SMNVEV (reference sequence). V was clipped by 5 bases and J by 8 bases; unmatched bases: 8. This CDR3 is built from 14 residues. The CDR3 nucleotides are TGTGCCAGCAGTCCAGGGACAGGTTGGGACACCATATATTTT. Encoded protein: CASSPGTGWDTIYF.

The CDR3 here is CASSPSDSSNQPQHF. The CDR3 DNA follows: TGTGCCAGCAGTCCGTCGGACAGCAGCAATCAGCCCCAGCATTTT. The rearrangement links TRBV28 to TRBJ1-5; tentative D call: TRBD1 (6 bases). In germline, CDR1 is MDHEN, CDR2 SYDVKM. CDR3 length equals 15 residues. Between the trimmed V and J ends, which lost 5 bases and 1 base, there was a span of 12 bases.

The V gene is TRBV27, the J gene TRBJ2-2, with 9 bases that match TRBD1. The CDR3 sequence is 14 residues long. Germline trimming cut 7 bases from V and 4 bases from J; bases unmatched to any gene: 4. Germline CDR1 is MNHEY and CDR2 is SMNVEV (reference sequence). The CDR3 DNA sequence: TGTGCCAGCACCCTGACAGGGGGCACCGGGGAGCTGTTTTTT. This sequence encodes CASTLTGGTGELFF.

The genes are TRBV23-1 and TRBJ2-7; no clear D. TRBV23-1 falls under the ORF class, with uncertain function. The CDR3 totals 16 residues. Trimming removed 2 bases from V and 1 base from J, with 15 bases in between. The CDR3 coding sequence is TGCGCCAGCAGTCAACGGCTCGGGTCGGCTTCCTACGAGCAGTACGTC. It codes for CASSQRLGSASYEQYV.

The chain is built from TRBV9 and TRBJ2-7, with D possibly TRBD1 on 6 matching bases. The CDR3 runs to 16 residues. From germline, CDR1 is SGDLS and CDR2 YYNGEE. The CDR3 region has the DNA TGTGCCAGCGGCGTAGCAGGGGACATCGTGGCCTACGAGCAGTACGTC. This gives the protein CASGVAGDIVAYEQYV.

The CDR3 protein is CASSISGYGNQPQHF. The DNA for the CDR3 is TGTGCCAGTAGTATTTCCGGGTACGGCAATCAGCCCCAGCATTTT. V usage is TRBV19 and J usage is TRBJ1-5; D gene unclear. Germline loops: CDR1 LNHDA, CDR2 SQIVND (reference sequence). The CDR3 has 15 residues. Trimming removed 3 bases at V and 2 bases at J, with 11 bases between.

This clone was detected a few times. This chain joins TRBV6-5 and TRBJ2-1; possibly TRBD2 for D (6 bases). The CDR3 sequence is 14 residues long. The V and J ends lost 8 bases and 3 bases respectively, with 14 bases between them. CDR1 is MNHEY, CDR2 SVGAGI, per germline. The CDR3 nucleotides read TGTGCCAGCGCTAGTACTAGCTTCTACAATGAGCAGTTCTTC. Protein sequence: CASASTSFYNEQFF.

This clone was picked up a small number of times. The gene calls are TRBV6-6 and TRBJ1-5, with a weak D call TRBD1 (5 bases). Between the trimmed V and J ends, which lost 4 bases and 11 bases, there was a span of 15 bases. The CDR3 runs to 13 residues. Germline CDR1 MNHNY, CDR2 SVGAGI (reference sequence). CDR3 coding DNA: TGTGCCAGCAGTTCCCCCGCGGGGCGAGCCCAGCATTTT. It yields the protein CASSSPAGRAQHF.

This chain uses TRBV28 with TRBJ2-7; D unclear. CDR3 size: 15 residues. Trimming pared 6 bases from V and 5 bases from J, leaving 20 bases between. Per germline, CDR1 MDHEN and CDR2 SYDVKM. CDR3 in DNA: TGTGCCAGCAGCCCCGGCATGGCAGGATCTCACGAGCAGTACTTC. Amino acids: CASSPGMAGSHEQYF.

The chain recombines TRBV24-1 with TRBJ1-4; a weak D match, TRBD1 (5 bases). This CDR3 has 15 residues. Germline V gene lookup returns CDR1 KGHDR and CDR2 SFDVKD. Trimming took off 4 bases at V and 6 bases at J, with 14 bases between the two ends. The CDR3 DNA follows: TGTGCCACCAGTGAGTCCTCCGGGGGGGATGAAAAACTGTTTTTT. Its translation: CATSESSGGDEKLFF.

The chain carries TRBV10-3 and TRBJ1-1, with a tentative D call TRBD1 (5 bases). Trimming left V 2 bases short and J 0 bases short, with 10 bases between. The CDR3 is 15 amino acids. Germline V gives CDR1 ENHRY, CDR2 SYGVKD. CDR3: CAISEPQGVNTEAFF. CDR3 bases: TGTGCCATCAGTGAGCCCCAAGGGGTGAACACTGAAGCTTTCTTT.

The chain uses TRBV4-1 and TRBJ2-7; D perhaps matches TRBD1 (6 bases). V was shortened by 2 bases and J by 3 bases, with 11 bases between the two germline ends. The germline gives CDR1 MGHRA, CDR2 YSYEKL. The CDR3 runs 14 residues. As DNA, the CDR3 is TGCGCCAGCAGCCAACGGACAGTGAACTACGAGCAGTACTTC. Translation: CASSQRTVNYEQYF.

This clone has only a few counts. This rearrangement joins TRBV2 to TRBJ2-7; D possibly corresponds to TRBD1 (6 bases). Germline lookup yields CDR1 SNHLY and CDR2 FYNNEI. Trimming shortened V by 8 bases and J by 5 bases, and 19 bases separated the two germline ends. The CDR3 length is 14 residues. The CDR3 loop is CASAWARGTHEQYF. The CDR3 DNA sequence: TGTGCCAGCGCGTGGGCCAGGGGAACCCACGAGCAGTACTTC.

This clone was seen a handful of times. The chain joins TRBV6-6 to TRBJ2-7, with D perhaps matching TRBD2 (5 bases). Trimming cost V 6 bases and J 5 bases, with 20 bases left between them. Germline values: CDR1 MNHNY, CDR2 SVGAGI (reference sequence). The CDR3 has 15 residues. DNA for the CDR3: TGTGCCAGCAGCCCCTGGGGTACTAGTTCCCACGAGCAGTACTTC. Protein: CASSPWGTSSHEQYF.

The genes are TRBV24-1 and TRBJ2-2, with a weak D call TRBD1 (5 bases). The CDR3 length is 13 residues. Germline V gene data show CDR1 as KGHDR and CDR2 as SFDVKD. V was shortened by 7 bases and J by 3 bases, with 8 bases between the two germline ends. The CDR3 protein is CATRGEHTGELFF. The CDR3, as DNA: TGTGCCACCAGAGGGGAACACACCGGGGAGCTGTTTTTT.

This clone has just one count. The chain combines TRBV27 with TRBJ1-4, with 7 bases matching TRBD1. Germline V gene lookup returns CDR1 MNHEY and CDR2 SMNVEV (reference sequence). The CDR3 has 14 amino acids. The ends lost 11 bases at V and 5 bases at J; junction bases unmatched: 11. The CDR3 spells CAGDRDSRNEKLFF. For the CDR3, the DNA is TGTGCCGGCGACCGGGACAGCCGAAATGAAAAACTGTTTTTT.

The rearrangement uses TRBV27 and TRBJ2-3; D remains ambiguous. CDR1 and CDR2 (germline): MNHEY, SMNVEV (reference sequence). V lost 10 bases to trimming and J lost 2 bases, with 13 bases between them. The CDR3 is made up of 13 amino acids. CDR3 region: CATTTSHTDTQYF. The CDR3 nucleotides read TGTGCCACCACTACCTCCCACACAGATACGCAGTATTTT.

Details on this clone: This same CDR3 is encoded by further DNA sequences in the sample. As DNA, the CDR3 is TGTGCCAGCAGCTCCTGGACTAGCGGGAGGGAAGGGGAGCAGTACGTC. It translates to CASSSWTSGREGEQYV. The V and J genes are TRBV11-2 and TRBJ2-7; 15 bases fit TRBD2. The germline CDR1 and CDR2 sequences are SGHAT and FQNNGV. The CDR3 covers 16 residues. J gave up 7 bases and V 4 bases, and 8 bases lay outside the gene matches.